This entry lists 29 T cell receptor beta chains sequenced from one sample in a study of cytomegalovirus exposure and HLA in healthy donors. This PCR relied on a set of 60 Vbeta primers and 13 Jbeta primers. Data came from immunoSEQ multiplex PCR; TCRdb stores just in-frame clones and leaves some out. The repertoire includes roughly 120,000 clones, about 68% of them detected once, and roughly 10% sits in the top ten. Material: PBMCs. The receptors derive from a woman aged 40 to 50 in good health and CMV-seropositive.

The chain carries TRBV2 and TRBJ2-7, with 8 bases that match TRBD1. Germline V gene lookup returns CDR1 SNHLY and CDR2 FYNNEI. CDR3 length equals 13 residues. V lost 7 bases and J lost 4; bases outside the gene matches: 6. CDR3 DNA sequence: TGTGCCAGCAACTGGGACAGGCTGTACGAGCAGTACTTC. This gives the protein CASNWDRLYEQYF.

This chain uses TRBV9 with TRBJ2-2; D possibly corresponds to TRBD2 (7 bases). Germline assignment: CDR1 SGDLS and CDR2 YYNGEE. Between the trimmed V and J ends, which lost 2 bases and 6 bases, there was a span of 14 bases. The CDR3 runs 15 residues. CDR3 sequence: CASSVQGGEPGELFF. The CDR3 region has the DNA TGTGCCAGCAGCGTTCAAGGGGGGGAACCCGGGGAGCTGTTTTTT.

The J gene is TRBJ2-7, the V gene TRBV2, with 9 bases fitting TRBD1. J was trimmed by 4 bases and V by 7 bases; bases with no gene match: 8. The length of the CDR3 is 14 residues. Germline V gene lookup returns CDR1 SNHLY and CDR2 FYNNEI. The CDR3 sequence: CASTRRTGDYEQYF. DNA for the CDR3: TGTGCCAGCACCCGTAGGACAGGGGATTACGAGCAGTACTTC. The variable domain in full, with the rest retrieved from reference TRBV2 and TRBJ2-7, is EPEVTQTPSHQVTQMGQEVILRCVPISNHLYFYWYRQILGQKVEFLVSFYNNEISEKSEIFDDQFSVERPDGSNFTLKIRSTKLEDSAMYFCASTRRTGDYEQYFGPGTRLTVT.

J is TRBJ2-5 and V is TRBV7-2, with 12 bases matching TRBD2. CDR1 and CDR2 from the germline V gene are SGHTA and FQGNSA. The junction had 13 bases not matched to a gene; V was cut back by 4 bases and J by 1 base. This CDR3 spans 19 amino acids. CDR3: CASSWIPGLAGGIQETQYF. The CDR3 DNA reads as TGTGCCAGCAGCTGGATCCCGGGACTAGCGGGCGGGATCCAAGAGACCCAGTACTTC.

CDR3 sequence (DNA): TGTGCCAGCAGCCCCCCCGGGACAGGGACTGAAGCTTTCTTT. Its protein is CASSPPGTGTEAFF. The gene calls are TRBV7-9 and TRBJ1-1; 9 bases align to TRBD1. The V segment lost 5 bases and the J segment 5 bases; nucleotides outside the gene matches: 6. There are 14 residues in the CDR3. Germline assignment: CDR1 SEHNR and CDR2 FQNEAQ (reference sequence).

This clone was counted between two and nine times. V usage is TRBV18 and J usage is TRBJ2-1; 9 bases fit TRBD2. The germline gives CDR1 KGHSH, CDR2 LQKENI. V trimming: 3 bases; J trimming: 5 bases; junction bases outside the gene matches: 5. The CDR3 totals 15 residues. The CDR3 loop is CASSPGREGNNEQFF. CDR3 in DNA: TGTGCCAGCTCACCGGGGCGGGAGGGCAACAATGAGCAGTTCTTC.

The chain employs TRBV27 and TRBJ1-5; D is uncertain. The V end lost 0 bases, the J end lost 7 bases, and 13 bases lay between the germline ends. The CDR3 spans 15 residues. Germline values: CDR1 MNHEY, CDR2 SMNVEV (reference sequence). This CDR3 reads CASSLSAGLGQPQHF. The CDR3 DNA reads TGTGCCAGCAGTTTATCGGCGGGGTTGGGGCAGCCCCAGCATTTT.

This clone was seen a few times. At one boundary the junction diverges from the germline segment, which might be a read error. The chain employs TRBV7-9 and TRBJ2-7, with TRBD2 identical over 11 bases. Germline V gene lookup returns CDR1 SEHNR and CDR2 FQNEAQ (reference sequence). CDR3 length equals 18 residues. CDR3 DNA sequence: TGTTCCAGCAGCTTAGTGGTTCAACTAGCGGGAGACCTAGGCGAGCAGTACTTC. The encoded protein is CSSSLVVQLAGDLGEQYF.

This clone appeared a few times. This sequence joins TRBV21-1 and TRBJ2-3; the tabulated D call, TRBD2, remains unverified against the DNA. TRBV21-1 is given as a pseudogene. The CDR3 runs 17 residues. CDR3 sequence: CASSNSLEREGTDTQYF. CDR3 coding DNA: TGTGCCAGCAGCAACTCTCTGGAGCGGGAGGGCACAGATACGCAGTATTTT.

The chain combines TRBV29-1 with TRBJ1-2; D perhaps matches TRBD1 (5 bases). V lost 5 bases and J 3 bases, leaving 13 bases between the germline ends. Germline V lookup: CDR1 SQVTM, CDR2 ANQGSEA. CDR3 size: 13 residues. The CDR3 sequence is CSVPRGGYYGYTF. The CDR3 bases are TGCAGCGTTCCGAGGGGAGGGTACTATGGCTACACCTTC.

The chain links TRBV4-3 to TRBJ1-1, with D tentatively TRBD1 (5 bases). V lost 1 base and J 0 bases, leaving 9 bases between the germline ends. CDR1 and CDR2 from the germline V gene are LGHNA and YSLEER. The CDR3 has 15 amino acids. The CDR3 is CASSQVYRMNTEAFF. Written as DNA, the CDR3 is TGCGCCAGCAGCCAAGTATACAGGATGAACACTGAAGCTTTCTTT.

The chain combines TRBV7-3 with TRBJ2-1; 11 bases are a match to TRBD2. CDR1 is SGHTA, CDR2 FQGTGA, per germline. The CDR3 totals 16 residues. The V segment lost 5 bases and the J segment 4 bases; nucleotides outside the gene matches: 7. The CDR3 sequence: CASSLAGTSGYNEQFF. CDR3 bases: TGTGCCAGCAGCCTAGCCGGGACTAGCGGATACAATGAGCAGTTCTTC.

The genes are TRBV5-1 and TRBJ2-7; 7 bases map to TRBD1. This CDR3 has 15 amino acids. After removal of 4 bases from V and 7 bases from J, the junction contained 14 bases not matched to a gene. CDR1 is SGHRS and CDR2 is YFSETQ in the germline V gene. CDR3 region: CASSPIGQVLGEQYF. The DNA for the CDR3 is TGCGCCAGCAGCCCTATTGGACAGGTGCTTGGGGAGCAGTACTTC.

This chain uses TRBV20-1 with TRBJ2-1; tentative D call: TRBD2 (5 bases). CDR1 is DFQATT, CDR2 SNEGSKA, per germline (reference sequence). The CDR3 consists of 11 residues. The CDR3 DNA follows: TGCAGCCAACGTAAGAGGGATGAGCAGTTCTTC. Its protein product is CSQRKRDEQFF.

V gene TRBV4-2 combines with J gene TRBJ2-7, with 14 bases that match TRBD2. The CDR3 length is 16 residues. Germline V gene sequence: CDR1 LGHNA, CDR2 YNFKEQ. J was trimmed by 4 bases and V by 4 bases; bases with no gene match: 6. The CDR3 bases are TGTGCCAGCAGCCGGGGACTAGCGGGAGAATTGTACGAGCAGTACTTC. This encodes CASSRGLAGELYEQYF.

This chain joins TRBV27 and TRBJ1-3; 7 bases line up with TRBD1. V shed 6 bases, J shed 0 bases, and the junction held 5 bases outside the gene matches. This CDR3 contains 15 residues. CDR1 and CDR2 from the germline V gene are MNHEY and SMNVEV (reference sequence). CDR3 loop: CASRPQGSSGNTIYF. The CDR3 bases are TGTGCCAGCAGACCACAGGGGTCCTCTGGAAACACCATATATTTT.

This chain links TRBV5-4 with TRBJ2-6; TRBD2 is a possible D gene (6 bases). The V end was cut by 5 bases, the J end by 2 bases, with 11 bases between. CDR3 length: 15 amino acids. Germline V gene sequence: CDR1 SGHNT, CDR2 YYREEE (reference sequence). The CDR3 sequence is CASSFGGTGANVLTF. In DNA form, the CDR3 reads TGTGCCAGCAGTTTTGGAGGGACTGGGGCCAACGTCCTGACTTTC.

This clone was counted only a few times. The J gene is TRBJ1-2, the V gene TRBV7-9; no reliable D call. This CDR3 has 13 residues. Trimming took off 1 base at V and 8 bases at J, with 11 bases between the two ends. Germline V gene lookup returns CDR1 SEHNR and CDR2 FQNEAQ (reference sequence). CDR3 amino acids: CASSLDSGRGYTF. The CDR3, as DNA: TGTGCCAGCAGCTTAGATTCGGGGAGAGGCTACACCTTC.

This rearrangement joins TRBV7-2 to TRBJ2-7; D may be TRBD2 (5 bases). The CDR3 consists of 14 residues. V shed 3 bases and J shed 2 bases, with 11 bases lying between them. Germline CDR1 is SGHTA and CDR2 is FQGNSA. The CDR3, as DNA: TGTGCCAGCAGCTTCGAGGGTTTCACCTACGAGCAGTACTTC. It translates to CASSFEGFTYEQYF. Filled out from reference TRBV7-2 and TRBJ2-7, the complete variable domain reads GAGVSQSPSNKVTEKGKDVELRCDPISGHTALYWYRQSLGQGLEFLIYFQGNSAPDKSGLPSDRFSAERTGGSVSTLTIQRTQQEDSAVYLCASSFEGFTYEQYFGPGTRLTVT.

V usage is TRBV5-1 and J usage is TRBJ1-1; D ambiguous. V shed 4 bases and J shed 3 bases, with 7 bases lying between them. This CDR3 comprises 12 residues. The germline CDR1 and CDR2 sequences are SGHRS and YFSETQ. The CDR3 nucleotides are TGCGCCAGCAGCATATCCGACACTGAAGCTTTCTTT. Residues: CASSISDTEAFF.

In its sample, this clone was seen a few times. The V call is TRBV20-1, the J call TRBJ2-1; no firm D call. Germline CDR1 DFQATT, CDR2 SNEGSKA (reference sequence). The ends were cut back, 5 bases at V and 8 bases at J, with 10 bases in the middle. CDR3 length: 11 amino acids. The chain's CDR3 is CSAASFDEQFF. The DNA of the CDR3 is TGCAGTGCTGCTAGTTTCGATGAGCAGTTCTTC.

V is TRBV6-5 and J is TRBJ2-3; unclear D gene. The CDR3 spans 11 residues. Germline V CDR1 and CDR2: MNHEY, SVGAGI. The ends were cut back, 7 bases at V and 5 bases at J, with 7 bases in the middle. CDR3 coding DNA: TGTGCCAGCACCCGAGGAGATACGCAGTATTTT. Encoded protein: CASTRGDTQYF.

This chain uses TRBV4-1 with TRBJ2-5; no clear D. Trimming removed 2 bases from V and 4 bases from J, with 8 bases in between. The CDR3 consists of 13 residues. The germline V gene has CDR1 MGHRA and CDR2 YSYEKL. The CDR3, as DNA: TGCGCCAGCAGCCAAACATCACGAGAGACCCAGTACTTC. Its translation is CASSQTSRETQYF.

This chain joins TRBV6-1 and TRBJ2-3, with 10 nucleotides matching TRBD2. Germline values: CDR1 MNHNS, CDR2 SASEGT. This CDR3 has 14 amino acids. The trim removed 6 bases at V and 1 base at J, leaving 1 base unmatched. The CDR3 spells CASSTSGGTDTQYF. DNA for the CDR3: TGTGCCAGCAGCACTAGCGGGGGCACAGATACGCAGTATTTT.

CDR3 nucleotide sequence: TGTGCCAGCAGCGTACAGGGGGCTGTGTACACTGAAGCTTTCTTT. Translation: CASSVQGAVYTEAFF. The rearrangement joins TRBV7-9 to TRBJ1-1; 9 bases are a match to TRBD1. Germline CDR1 SEHNR, CDR2 FQNEAQ (reference sequence). J gave up 3 bases and V 5 bases, and 7 bases lay outside the gene matches. This CDR3 spans 15 amino acids. Full variable domain (outside the CDR3, taken from reference TRBV7-9 and TRBJ1-1): DTGVSQNPRHKITKRGQNVTFRCDPISEHNRLYWYRQTLGQGPEFLTYFQNEAQLEKSRLLSDRFSAERPKGSFSTLEIQRTEQGDSAMYLCASSVQGAVYTEAFFGQGTRLTVV.

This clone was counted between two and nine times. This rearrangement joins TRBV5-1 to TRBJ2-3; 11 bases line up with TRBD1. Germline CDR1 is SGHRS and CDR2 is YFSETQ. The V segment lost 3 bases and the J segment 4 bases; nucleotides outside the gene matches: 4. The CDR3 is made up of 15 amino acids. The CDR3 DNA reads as TGCGCCAGCAGCTCGGACAGGGGGCGCGCAGATACGCAGTATTTT. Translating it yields CASSSDRGRADTQYF.

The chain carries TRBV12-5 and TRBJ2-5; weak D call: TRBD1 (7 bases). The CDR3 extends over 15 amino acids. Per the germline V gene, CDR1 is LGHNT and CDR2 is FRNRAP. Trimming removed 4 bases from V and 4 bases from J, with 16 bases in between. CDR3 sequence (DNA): TGTGCTAGTGGTTCCTCTTCAGGGGGGTCAGAGACCCAGTACTTC. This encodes CASGSSSGGSETQYF.

For the CDR3, the DNA is TGTGCCAGCAGCGTAGATGGGGGAGGCCCTTCTGGGGCCCAGTACTTC. This codes for CASSVDGGGPSGAQYF. The chain links TRBV9 to TRBJ2-5; maybe TRBD2 (6 bases). The length of the CDR3 is 16 residues. Trimming stripped 0 bases from V and 9 bases from J, with 21 bases between. CDR1 and CDR2 from the germline V gene are SGDLS and YYNGEE. The complete variable domain, with remaining parts taken from reference TRBV9 and TRBJ2-5, reads DSGVTQTPKHLITATGQRVTLRCSPRSGDLSVYWYQQSLDQGLQFLIQYYNGEERAKGNILERFSAQQFPDLHSELNLSSLELGDSALYFCASSVDGGGPSGAQYFGPGTRLLVL.

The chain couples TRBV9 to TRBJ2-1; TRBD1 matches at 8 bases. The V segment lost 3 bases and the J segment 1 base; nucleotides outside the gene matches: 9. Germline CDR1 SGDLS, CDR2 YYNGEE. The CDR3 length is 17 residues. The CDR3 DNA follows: TGTGCCAGCAGCGCCATACCCGGGACAGGATCCTACAATGAGCAGTTCTTC. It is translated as CASSAIPGTGSYNEQFF.